One sample yielded the 3 T cell receptor beta chains listed below, sequenced in a study of T cell responses to AZD1222 COVID-19 vaccine. This table comes from immunoSEQ multiplex PCR, and its TCRdb copy is limited to in-frame clones, with some not included. The sample lists tens of thousands of clones; about 94% were seen once. Sample: peripheral blood, taken 28 days after the second AZD1222 dose. The origin of the receptors is an adult who received the AZD1222 COVID-19 vaccine.

This chain links TRBV5-6 with TRBJ1-2, with 11 bases aligning to TRBD1. There are 14 residues in the CDR3. V lost 5 bases to trimming and J lost 4 bases; unmatched junction nucleotides: 4. The germline CDR1 and CDR2 sequences are SGHDT and YYEEEE. CDR3 sequence: CASRPDRGLYGYTF. CDR3 sequence (DNA): TGTGCCAGCAGACCGGACAGGGGGCTCTATGGCTACACCTTC.

The chain links TRBV28 to TRBJ1-2; D perhaps matches TRBD1 (6 bases). The germline V and J ends were trimmed by 7 bases and 0 bases, with 18 bases remaining between them. Germline V gene sequence: CDR1 MDHEN, CDR2 SYDVKM. The CDR3 has 16 residues. This CDR3 is CASKPWGAGANYGYTF. CDR3 sequence (DNA): TGTGCCAGCAAACCTTGGGGGGCAGGGGCTAACTATGGCTACACCTTC.

The chain carries TRBV19 and TRBJ1-5; the D gene is possibly TRBD1 (5 bases). Trimming removed 5 bases from V and 5 bases from J, with 10 bases in between. Germline V gives CDR1 LNHDA, CDR2 SQIVND (reference sequence). The CDR3 totals 13 residues. CDR3 in DNA: TGTGCCAGTAGTGGTCAGGGTGATCAGCCCCAGCATTTT. Translated, it gives CASSGQGDQPQHF.